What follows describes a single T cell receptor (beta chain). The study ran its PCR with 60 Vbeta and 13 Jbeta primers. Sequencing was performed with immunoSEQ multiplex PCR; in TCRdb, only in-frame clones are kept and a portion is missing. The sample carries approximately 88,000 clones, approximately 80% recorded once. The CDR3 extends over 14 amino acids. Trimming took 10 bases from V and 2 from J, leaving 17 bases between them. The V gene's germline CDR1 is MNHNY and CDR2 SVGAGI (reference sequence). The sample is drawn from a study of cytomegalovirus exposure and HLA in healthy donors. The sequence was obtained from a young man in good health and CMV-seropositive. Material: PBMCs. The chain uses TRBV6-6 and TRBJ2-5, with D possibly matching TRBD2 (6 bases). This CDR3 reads CATLDRGRQETQYF. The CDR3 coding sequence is TGTGCCACCTTAGACCGGGGGAGGCAAGAGACCCAGTACTTC.